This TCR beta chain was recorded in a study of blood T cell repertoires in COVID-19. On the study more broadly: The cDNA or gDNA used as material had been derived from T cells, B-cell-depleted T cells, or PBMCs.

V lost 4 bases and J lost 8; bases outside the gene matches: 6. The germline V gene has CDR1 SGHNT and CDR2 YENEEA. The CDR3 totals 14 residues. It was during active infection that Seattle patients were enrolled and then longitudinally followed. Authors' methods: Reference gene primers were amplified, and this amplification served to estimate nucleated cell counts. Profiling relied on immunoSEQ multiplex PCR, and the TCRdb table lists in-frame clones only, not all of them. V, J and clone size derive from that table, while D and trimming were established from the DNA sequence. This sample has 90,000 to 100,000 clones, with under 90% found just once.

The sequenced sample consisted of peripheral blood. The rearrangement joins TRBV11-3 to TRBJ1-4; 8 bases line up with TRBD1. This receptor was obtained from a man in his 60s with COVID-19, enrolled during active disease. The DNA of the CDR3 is TGTGCCAGCAGCTCCAGGGGGCGTGGAGAAAAACTGTTTTTT. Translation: CASSSRGRGEKLFF.